Below, 3 T cell receptor beta chains from the same sample are listed, as sequenced in a study of cytomegalovirus exposure and HLA in healthy donors. Clones were sequenced by immunoSEQ multiplex PCR, and TCRdb holds only the in-frame ones, with some missing. The sample shows about 180,000 clones, 85% of them seen only once. The sequenced sample consisted of PBMCs. Receptor source: a man between 18 and 29 years old in good health and CMV-seropositive.

The CDR3 region has the DNA TGTGCCAGCAGACAGGGCCACTCTGGGGCCAACGTCCTGACTTTC. Translating gives CASRQGHSGANVLTF. The V gene is TRBV9, the J gene TRBJ2-6, with D tentatively TRBD1 (6 bases). V gave up 5 bases and J gave up 0 bases, with 9 bases separating them. The CDR3 covers 15 residues. Per germline, CDR1 SGDLS and CDR2 YYNGEE. Drawing the rest from reference TRBV9 and TRBJ2-6, the complete variable domain is DSGVTQTPKHLITATGQRVTLRCSPRSGDLSVYWYQQSLDQGLQFLIQYYNGEERAKGNILERFSAQQFPDLHSELNLSSLELGDSALYFCASRQGHSGANVLTFGAGSRLTVL.

The chain carries TRBV7-9 and TRBJ2-1; TRBD2 matches at 9 bases. The CDR3 consists of 16 residues. V lost 1 base to trimming and J lost 4 bases; unmatched junction nucleotides: 5. CDR1 is SEHNR and CDR2 is FQNEAQ in the germline V gene (reference sequence). CDR3 DNA: TGTGCCAGCAGCTTAGGTGGTAGCGGGGGATACAATGAGCAGTTCTTC. Translated, it gives CASSLGGSGGYNEQFF.

The chain recombines TRBV19 with TRBJ2-4, with D maybe TRBD1 (6 bases). Looked up from germline, CDR1 is LNHDA and CDR2 is SQIVND (reference sequence). This CDR3 has 15 residues. With 5 bases removed from V and 0 bases from J, the gap between germline ends came to 11 bases. The CDR3 region has the DNA TGTGCCAGTAGTCCGACAGGCTTAGCCAAAAACATTCAGTACTTC. The encoded protein is CASSPTGLAKNIQYF.